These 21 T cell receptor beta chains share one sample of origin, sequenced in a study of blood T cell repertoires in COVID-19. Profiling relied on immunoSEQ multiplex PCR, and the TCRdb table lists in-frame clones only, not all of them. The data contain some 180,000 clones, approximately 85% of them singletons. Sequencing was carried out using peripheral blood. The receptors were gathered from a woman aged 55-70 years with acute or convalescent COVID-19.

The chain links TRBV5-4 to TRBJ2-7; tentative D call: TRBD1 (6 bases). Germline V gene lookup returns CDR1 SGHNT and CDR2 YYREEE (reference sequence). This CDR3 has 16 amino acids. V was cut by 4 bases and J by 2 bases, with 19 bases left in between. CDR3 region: CASSPGRGGETYEQYF. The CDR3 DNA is TGTGCCAGCAGCCCTGGTAGAGGGGGTGAAACCTACGAGCAGTACTTC.

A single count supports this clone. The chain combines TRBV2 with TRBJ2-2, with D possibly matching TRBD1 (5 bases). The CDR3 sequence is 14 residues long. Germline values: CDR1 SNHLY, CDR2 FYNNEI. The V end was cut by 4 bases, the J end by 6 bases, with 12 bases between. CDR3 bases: TGTGCCAGCAGTGGAGCCCTCAGGGCCGGGGAGCTGTTTTTT. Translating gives CASSGALRAGELFF.

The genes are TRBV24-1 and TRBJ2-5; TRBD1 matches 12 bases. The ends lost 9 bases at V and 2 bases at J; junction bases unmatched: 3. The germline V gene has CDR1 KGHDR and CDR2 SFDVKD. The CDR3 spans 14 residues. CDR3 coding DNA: TGTGCCACCGGGACAGGGGGCCTTCAAGAGACCCAGTACTTC. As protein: CATGTGGLQETQYF.

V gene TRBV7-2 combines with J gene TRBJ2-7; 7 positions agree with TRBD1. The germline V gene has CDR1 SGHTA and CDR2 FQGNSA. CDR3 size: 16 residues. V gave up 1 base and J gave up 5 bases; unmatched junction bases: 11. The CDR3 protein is CASSLGGTVPSHEQYF. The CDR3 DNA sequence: TGTGCCAGCAGCTTAGGGGGGACAGTTCCCAGCCACGAGCAGTACTTC.

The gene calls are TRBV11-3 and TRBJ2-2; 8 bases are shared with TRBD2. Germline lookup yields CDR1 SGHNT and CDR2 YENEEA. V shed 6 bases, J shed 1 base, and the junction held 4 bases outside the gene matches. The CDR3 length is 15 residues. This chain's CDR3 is CASSQTSGNTGELFF. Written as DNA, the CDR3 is TGTGCCAGCAGTCAAACTAGCGGGAACACCGGGGAGCTGTTTTTT.

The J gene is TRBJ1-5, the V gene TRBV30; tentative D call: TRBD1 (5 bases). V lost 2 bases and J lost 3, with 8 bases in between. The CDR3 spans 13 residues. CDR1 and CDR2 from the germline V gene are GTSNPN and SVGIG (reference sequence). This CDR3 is CAWSTGANQPQHF. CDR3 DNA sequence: TGTGCCTGGAGTACAGGCGCCAATCAGCCCCAGCATTTT. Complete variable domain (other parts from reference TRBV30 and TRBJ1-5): SQTIHQWPATLVQPVGSPLSLECTVEGTSNPNLYWYRQAAGRGLQLLFYSVGIGQISSEVPQNLSASRPQDRQFILSSKKLLLSDSGFYLCAWSTGANQPQHFGDGTRLSIL.

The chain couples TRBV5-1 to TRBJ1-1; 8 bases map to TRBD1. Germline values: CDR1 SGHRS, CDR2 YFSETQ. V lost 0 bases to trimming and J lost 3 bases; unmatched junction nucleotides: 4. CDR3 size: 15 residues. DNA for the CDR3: TGCGCCAGCAGCTTGGTTGCGACAGGGGACACTGAAGCTTTCTTT. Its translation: CASSLVATGDTEAFF.

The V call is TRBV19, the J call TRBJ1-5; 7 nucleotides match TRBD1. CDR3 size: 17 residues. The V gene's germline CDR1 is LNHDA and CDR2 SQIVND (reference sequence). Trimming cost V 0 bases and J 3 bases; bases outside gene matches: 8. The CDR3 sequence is CASSIDADRDINQPQHF. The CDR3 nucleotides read TGTGCCAGTAGTATAGATGCCGACAGGGACATCAATCAGCCCCAGCATTTT. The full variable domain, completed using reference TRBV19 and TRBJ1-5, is DGGITQSPKYLFRKEGQNVTLSCEQNLNHDAMYWYRQDPGQGLRLIYYSQIVNDFQKGDIAEGYSVSREKKESFPLTVTSAQKNPTAFYLCASSIDADRDINQPQHFGDGTRLSIL.

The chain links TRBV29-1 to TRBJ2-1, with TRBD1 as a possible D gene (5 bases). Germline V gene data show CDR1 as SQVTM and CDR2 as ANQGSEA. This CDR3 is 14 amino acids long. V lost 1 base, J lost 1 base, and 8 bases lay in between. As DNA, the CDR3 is TGCAGCGTTGAAGGGACACTATCCTACAATGAGCAGTTCTTC. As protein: CSVEGTLSYNEQFF.

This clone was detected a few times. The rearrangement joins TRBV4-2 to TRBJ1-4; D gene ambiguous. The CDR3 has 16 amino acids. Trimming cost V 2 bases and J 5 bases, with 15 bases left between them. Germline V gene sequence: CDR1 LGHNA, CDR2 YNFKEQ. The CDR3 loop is CASSQTIGQRNEKLFF. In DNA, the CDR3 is TGTGCCAGCAGCCAAACAATAGGCCAGCGGAATGAAAAACTGTTTTTT.

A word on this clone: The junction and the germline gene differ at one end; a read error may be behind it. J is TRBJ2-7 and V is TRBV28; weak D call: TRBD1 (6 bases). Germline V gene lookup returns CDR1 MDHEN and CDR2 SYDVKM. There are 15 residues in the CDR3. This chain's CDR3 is CASSFGGPGPPGPAF. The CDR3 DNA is TGTGCCAGCAGTTTTGGGGGCCCAGGGCCTCCGGGCCCTGCATTC.

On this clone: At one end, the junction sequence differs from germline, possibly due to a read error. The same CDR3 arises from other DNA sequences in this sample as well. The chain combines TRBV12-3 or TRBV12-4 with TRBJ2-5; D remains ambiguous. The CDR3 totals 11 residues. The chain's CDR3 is CASSTRETQYF. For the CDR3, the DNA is TGCGCCAGCAGTACCAGGGAGACCCAGTACTTC.

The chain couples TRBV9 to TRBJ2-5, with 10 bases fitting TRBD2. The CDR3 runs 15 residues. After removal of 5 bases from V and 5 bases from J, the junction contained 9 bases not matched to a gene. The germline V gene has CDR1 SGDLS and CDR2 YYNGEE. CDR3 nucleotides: TGTGCCAGCAGTTCCAGCGGGAGGGCCTGGGAGACCCAGTACTTC. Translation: CASSSSGRAWETQYF. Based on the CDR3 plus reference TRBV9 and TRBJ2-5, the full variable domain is DSGVTQTPKHLITATGQRVTLRCSPRSGDLSVYWYQQSLDQGLQFLIQYYNGEERAKGNILERFSAQQFPDLHSELNLSSLELGDSALYFCASSSSGRAWETQYFGPGTRLLVL.

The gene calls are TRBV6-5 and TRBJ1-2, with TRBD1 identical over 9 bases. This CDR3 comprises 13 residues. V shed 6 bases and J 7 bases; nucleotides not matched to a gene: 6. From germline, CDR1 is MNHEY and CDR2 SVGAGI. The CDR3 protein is CASRGDRDRGYTF. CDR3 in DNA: TGTGCCAGCAGGGGGGACAGGGACCGTGGCTACACCTTC.

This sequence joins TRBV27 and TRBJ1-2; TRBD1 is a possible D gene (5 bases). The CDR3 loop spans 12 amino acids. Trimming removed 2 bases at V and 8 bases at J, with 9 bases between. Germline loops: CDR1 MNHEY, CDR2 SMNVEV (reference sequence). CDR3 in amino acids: CASSLRGQGYTF. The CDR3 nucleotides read TGTGCCAGCAGTTTAAGAGGACAAGGCTACACCTTC.

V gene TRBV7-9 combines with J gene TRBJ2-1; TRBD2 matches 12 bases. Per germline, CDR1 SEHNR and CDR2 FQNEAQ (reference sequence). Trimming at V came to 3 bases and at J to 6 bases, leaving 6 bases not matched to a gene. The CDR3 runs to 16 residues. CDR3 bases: TGTGCCAGCAGCTTCGGGACTAGCGGGCACCGCAATGAGCAGTTCTTC. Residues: CASSFGTSGHRNEQFF.

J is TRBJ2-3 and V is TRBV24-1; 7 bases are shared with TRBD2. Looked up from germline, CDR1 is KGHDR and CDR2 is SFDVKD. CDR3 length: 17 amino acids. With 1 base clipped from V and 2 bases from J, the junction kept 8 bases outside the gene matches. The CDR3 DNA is TGTGCCACCAGTGATTTCAAGGGAGGGCGGGACACAGATACGCAGTATTTT. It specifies CATSDFKGGRDTDTQYF.

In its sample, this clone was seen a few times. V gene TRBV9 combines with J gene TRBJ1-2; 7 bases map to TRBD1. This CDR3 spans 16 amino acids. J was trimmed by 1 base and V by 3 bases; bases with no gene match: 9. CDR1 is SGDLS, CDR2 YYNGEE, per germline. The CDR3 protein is CASSAGGLGGNYGYTF. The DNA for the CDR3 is TGTGCCAGCAGCGCAGGGGGGTTGGGCGGTAACTATGGCTACACCTTC.

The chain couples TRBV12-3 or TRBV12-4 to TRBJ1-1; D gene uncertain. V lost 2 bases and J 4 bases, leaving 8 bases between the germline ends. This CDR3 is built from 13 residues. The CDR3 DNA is TGTGCCAGCAGTTTATGGGGAGGCACTGAAGCTTTCTTT. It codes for CASSLWGGTEAFF.

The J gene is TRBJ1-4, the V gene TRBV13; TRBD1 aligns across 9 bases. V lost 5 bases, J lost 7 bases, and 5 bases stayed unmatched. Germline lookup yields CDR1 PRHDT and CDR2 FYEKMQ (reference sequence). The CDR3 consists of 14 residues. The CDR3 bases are TGTGCCAGCAGCAGACGGGACAGGGCTGAAAAACTGTTTTTT. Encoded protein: CASSRRDRAEKLFF.

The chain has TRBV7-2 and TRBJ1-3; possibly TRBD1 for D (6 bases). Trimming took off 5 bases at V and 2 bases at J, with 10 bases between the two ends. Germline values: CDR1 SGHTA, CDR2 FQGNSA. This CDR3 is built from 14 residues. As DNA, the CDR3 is TGTGCCAGCAGCGCACAGGGAACTGGAAACACCATATATTTT. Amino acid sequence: CASSAQGTGNTIYF.